A single sample is the source of the 20 T cell receptor beta chains below, sequenced in a study of human T cells and chemical hapten exposure. TCRdb independently ran MiXCR on the RACE reads; one entry per CDR3 protein. The table has 43,000 or so distinct CDR3 sequences, roughly 4.5% seen once; the top ten hold about 1.5%. Time point noted: healthy volunteer bleed at 2 weeks. Whole blood that had not been fractionated was the source of extracted total RNA. Sequenced input: whole blood. The source is a female donor in good health. Some clones in this sample may be carry-over from other donors' samples.

This clonotype has only one observation. The junction differs from germline at one of its ends, possibly a read error. The chain uses TRBV27 and TRBJ2-3, with D unclear. Germline-derived CDR1 and CDR2 are MNHEY and SMNVEV (reference sequence). CDR3 length equals 14 residues. The CDR3: CPSNRAELTDTQYF. DNA of the CDR3: TGTCCCAGCAATCGGGCCGAGCTCACAGATACGCAGTATTTT.

This clonotype was detected ten times or more. This rearrangement joins TRBV20-1 to TRBJ2-3; D unresolved. The CDR3 spans 14 residues. Germline V gene sequence: CDR1 DFQATT, CDR2 SNEGSKA (reference sequence). The V end lost 0 bases, the J end lost 5 bases, and 12 bases lay between the germline ends. The DNA of the CDR3 is TGCAGTGCTAGAGATTGGGTACAGTTAGATACGCAGTATTTT. Translating it yields CSARDWVQLDTQYF.

There are many counts of this clonotype. The chain combines TRBV6-5 with TRBJ2-3; D is perhaps TRBD2 (6 bases). Per germline, CDR1 MNHEY and CDR2 SVGAGI. V was trimmed by 9 bases and J by 1 base, leaving 14 bases between them. The CDR3 consists of 14 residues. This chain's CDR3 is CASYAGYGTDTQYF. CDR3 nucleotide sequence: TGTGCCAGTTACGCGGGGTATGGCACAGATACGCAGTATTTT.

This clonotype has a count of ten or more. The chain employs TRBV6-5 and TRBJ1-6; possible D gene TRBD1, 5 bases. The CDR3 consists of 14 residues. Germline V CDR1 and CDR2: MNHEY, SVGAGI. Trimming left V 10 bases short and J 2 bases short, with 12 bases between. As DNA, the CDR3 is TGTGCCACGGGACGGGAAACCTATAATTCACCCCTCCACTTT. Protein: CATGRETYNSPLHF.

As DNA, the CDR3 is TGTGCCTGGAGTCCAAACAGGGGACCCTACGAGCAGTACTTC. Translation: CAWSPNRGPYEQYF. The V and J genes are TRBV30 and TRBJ2-7, with 7 bases lining up with TRBD1. Trimming took 2 bases from V and 2 from J; bases not matched to a gene: 6. The germline CDR1 and CDR2 sequences are GTSNPN and SVGIG (reference sequence). CDR3 length: 14 amino acids.

This clonotype was counted at least ten times. V gene TRBV7-9 combines with J gene TRBJ1-5; 9 bases align to TRBD1. The germline gives CDR1 SEHNR, CDR2 FQNEAQ (reference sequence). The CDR3 consists of 17 residues. Germline trimming cut 5 bases from V and 6 bases from J; bases unmatched to any gene: 14. The CDR3 here is CASSQTGIQGASQPQHF. In nucleotides, the CDR3 is TGTGCCAGCAGCCAAACGGGAATACAGGGGGCATCTCAGCCCCAGCATTTT.

This clonotype was observed at least ten times. The chain recombines TRBV7-8 with TRBJ1-2, with TRBD1 as a possible D gene (5 bases). The CDR3 loop spans 12 amino acids. V lost 5 bases and J 8 bases, leaving 12 bases between the germline ends. The germline V gene encodes CDR1 SGHVS and CDR2 FQNEAQ. The CDR3 sequence: CASSMGGWGYTF. The CDR3 DNA follows: TGTGCCAGCAGCATGGGGGGGTGGGGCTACACCTTC.

This clonotype was counted many times. The rearrangement links TRBV7-9 to TRBJ1-4; tentatively, D is TRBD1 (5 bases). The V and J ends lost 5 bases and 1 base respectively, with 11 bases between them. Per germline, CDR1 SEHNR and CDR2 FQNEAQ (reference sequence). The CDR3 is 15 residues long. CDR3 in amino acids: CASSPRQLTNEKLFF. As DNA, the CDR3 is TGTGCCAGCAGCCCCCGACAGCTAACTAATGAAAAACTGTTTTTT.

This clonotype was observed at least ten times. V is TRBV19 and J is TRBJ1-5; the D is unclear. Between the trimmed V and J ends, which lost 1 base and 3 bases, there was a span of 10 bases. The CDR3 sequence is 15 residues long. Per germline, CDR1 LNHDA and CDR2 SQIVND (reference sequence). CDR3 sequence reads: CASSIVHSHNQPQHF. CDR3 nucleotide sequence: TGTGCCAGTAGTATAGTTCACAGTCACAATCAGCCCCAGCATTTT.

This clonotype has a count of ten or more. CDR3 loop: CSARPPGRTAPFSGNTIYF. Here the CDR3 DNA reads TGCAGTGCTAGACCCCCAGGTCGGACAGCACCTTTCTCTGGAAACACCATATATTTT. This sequence joins TRBV20-1 and TRBJ1-3, with D perhaps matching TRBD1 (6 bases). With 2 bases removed from V and 0 bases from J, the gap between germline ends came to 23 bases. This CDR3 region has 19 residues. Germline V gives CDR1 DFQATT, CDR2 SNEGSKA (reference sequence).

This clonotype was observed at least ten times. The chain has TRBV29-1 and TRBJ1-1; 7 bases map to TRBD1. Germline loops: CDR1 SQVTM, CDR2 ANQGSEA. V trimming: 7 bases; J trimming: 5 bases; junction bases outside the gene matches: 7. The length of the CDR3 is 12 residues. In nucleotides, the CDR3 is TGCAGCGGGAACCAGGGGGTTACTGAAGCTTTCTTT. Translating gives CSGNQGVTEAFF.

At least ten counts were recorded for this clonotype. The rearrangement links TRBV10-3 to TRBJ1-1; D gene ambiguous. The V gene's germline CDR1 is ENHRY and CDR2 SYGVKD. The CDR3 extends over 14 amino acids. V was shortened by 0 bases and J by 0 bases, with 5 bases between the two germline ends. This CDR3 is CAISESELNTEAFF. The CDR3, as DNA: TGTGCCATCAGTGAGTCGGAACTGAACACTGAAGCTTTCTTT.

This chain connects TRBV7-9 to TRBJ1-1, with 11 bases aligning to TRBD1. This CDR3 is 15 amino acids long. J lost 5 bases, V lost 6 bases, and 8 bases had no gene match. Germline values: CDR1 SEHNR, CDR2 FQNEAQ (reference sequence). The CDR3 DNA reads TGTGCCAGCAGTCCATCCGGGACAGGGGGAACTGAAGCTTTCTTT. Translating it yields CASSPSGTGGTEAFF.

This clonotype was found many times. V is TRBV29-1 and J is TRBJ2-7, with D unclear. The V end lost 1 base, the J end lost 2 bases, and 6 bases lay between the germline ends. Germline V gene data show CDR1 as SQVTM and CDR2 as ANQGSEA. The CDR3 runs to 12 residues. The chain's CDR3 is CSVEAAAYEQYF. CDR3 sequence (DNA): TGCAGCGTTGAAGCCGCCGCCTACGAGCAGTACTTC.

This clonotype was seen ten or more times. V gene TRBV28 combines with J gene TRBJ2-7; D gene unclear. The V end lost 6 bases, the J end lost 3 bases, and 18 bases lay between the germline ends. The V gene's germline CDR1 is MDHEN and CDR2 SYDVKM. The CDR3 is 15 amino acids. This CDR3 is CASSSTGSANYEQYF. The CDR3 DNA sequence: TGTGCCAGCAGCTCGACCGGGTCAGCCAACTACGAGCAGTACTTC.

This clonotype was recorded many times. The CDR3 nucleotides read TGTGCCAGCACCCGGACAGGGAGGAATTCACCCCTCCACTTT. As protein: CASTRTGRNSPLHF. The chain couples TRBV6-5 to TRBJ1-6; 8 bases map to TRBD1. V lost 7 bases and J lost 7; bases outside the gene matches: 6. The CDR3 runs to 14 residues. Germline V gives CDR1 MNHEY, CDR2 SVGAGI.

Ten or more counts support this clonotype. J is TRBJ1-1 and V is TRBV7-2, with 10 positions matching TRBD1. The ends lost 4 bases at V and 11 bases at J; junction bases unmatched: 7. Germline assignment: CDR1 SGHTA and CDR2 FQGNSA. This CDR3 contains 13 residues. This CDR3 reads CASSSPGQGKAFF. CDR3 nucleotide sequence: TGTGCCAGCAGCTCGCCGGGACAGGGGAAGGCTTTCTTT.

This clonotype was seen ten or more times. CDR3 DNA: TGTGCCAGCAGAATCGACAGTACGAGGACTGAAGCTTTCTTT. Residues: CASRIDSTRTEAFF. V usage is TRBV6-2 or TRBV6-3 and J usage is TRBJ1-1, with D possibly TRBD1 on 5 matching bases. This CDR3 contains 14 residues. The ends were cut back, 6 bases at V and 5 bases at J, with 16 bases in the middle. From germline, CDR1 is MNHEY and CDR2 SVGEGT.

This clonotype was found many times. V is TRBV20-1 and J is TRBJ1-6; D gene ambiguous. Trimming stripped 5 bases from V and 9 bases from J, with 17 bases between. CDR1 and CDR2 (germline): DFQATT, SNEGSKA (reference sequence). CDR3 length: 14 residues. CDR3 protein: CSASPPGLGSPLHF. The CDR3 DNA reads TGCAGTGCTTCCCCCCCCGGACTTGGTTCACCCCTCCACTTT.

This clonotype appeared many times. The V and J genes are TRBV4-3 and TRBJ2-3; 9 bases line up with TRBD2. Germline V gene lookup returns CDR1 LGHNA and CDR2 YSLEER. Trimming cost V 1 base and J 4 bases; bases outside gene matches: 12. This CDR3 is 18 amino acids long. CDR3 residues: CASSQGGGRGGVADTQYF. In DNA, the CDR3 is TGCGCCAGCAGCCAAGGCGGAGGGCGGGGGGGCGTCGCAGATACGCAGTATTTT.